The clone carrying this T cell receptor (beta chain) was recorded many times. Time point given: before trial treatment. Treatment of the donors consisted of nivolumab and ipilimumab (plus aspirin, low-dose cyclophosphamide and low-dose radiotherapy). This sample was taken from a study of low-dose radiotherapy and immunotherapy resistance in tumors. Background on the study: Per fraction, Cohort 1 was given 0.5 Gy every 2 weeks, for a total of 6.5 Gy. Patients took oral aspirin 300 mg daily for four cycles from cycle 1 day 1.

Both TCRalpha and TCRbeta chains were reverse transcribed with V-gene-specific primers. Using a constant-region primer together with a V-primer adapter, TCRs were subjected to 15 to 20 PCR cycles of amplification. TCRdb re-called the reads with MiXCR, one entry per CDR3 protein. The table shows 75,000 to 95,000 distinct CDR3 sequences, with roughly 9% occurring only once. V lost 0 bases and J lost 2; bases outside the gene matches: 10. Looked up from germline, CDR1 is LGHNA and CDR2 is YNFKEQ. There are 18 residues in the CDR3. The rearrangement uses TRBV4-2 and TRBJ2-7; 10 positions agree with TRBD2. The TCR sequence derives from a male donor with prostate cancer. Sequenced material: PBMCs, taken before treatment. The CDR3 bases are TGTGCCAGCAGCCAAGAGCGTCTAGCGGGAGTCTCGGCCTACGAGCAGTACTTC. Protein sequence: CASSQERLAGVSAYEQYF.